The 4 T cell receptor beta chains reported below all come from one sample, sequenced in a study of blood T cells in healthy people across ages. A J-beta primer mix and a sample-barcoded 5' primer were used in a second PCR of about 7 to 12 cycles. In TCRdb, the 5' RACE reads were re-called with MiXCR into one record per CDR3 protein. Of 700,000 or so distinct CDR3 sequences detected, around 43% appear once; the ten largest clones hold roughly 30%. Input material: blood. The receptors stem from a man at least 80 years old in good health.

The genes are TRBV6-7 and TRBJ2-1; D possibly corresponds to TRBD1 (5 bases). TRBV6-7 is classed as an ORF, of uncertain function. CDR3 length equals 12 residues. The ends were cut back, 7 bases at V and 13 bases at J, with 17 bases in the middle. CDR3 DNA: TGTGCCAGCATCACAGGAAAAGAGACCCAGTTCTTC. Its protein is CASITGKETQFF.

This CDR3 reads CASTRQGGSYNEQFF. The CDR3 bases are TGCGCCAGCACCAGACAGGGGGGCTCCTACAATGAGCAGTTCTTC. The genes are TRBV5-1 and TRBJ2-1; TRBD1 agrees at 9 bases. Germline loops: CDR1 SGHRS, CDR2 YFSETQ. With V trimmed by 6 bases and J by 0 bases, 4 bases remained unmatched. The CDR3 has 15 residues.

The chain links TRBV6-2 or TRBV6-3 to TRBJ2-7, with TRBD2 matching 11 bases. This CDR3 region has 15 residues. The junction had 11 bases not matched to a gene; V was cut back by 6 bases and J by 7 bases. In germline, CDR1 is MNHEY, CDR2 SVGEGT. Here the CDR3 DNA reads TGTGCCAGCAGGGTAGCGGGAGGGCCTGGGAATGAGCAGTACTTC. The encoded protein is CASRVAGGPGNEQYF.

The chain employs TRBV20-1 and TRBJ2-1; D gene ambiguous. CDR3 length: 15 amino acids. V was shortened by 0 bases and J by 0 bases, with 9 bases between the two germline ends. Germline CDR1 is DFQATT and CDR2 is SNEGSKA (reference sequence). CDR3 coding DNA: TGCAGTGCTAGAGAAGGTGTTTTCTCCTACAATGAGCAGTTCTTC. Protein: CSAREGVFSYNEQFF.